The subject of this entry is one T cell receptor beta chain. Antigen specificity is unknown. Naive CD4+ T cells were purified with Tregs depleted by CD25. Overall study results and limits: Tumor Treg TCRs overlapped most with tumor naive CD4+ cells.

The CDR3 covers 12 residues. V lost 3 bases, J lost 9 bases, and 14 bases lay in between. Germline CDR1 and CDR2: DFQATT and SNEGSKA (reference sequence). TCRdb reprocessed the 5' RACE reads with MiXCR, giving one entry per CDR3 protein. The sample yields 8,000 or so distinct CDR3 sequences, roughly 65% seen once. Sample: tumor-infiltrating naive CD4+ T cells sorted from the breast tumor. Subset described: naive CD4+ T cells, CD4+CD45RA+CD25-. The source of this sequence is a female donor with breast cancer. The chain has TRBV20-1 and TRBJ1-2, with a tentative D call TRBD1 (6 bases). CDR3 DNA sequence: TGCAGTGCTAGTCCAGGGGCTTATAGCTACACCTTC. This encodes CSASPGAYSYTF.